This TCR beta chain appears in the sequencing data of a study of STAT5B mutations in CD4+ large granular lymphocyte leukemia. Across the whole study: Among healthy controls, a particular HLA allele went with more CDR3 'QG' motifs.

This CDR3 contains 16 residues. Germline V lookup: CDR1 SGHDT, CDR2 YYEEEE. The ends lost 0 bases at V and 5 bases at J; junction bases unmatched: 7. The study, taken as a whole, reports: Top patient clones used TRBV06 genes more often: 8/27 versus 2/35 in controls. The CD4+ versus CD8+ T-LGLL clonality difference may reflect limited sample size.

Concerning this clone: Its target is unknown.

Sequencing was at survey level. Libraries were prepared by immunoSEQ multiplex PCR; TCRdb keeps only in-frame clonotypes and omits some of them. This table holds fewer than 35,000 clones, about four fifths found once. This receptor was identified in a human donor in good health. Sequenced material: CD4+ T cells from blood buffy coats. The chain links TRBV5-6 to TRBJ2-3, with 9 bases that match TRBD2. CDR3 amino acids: CASSLGSGSNGDTQYF. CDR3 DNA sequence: TGTGCCAGCAGCTTGGGTAGCGGGAGTAATGGAGATACGCAGTATTTT.